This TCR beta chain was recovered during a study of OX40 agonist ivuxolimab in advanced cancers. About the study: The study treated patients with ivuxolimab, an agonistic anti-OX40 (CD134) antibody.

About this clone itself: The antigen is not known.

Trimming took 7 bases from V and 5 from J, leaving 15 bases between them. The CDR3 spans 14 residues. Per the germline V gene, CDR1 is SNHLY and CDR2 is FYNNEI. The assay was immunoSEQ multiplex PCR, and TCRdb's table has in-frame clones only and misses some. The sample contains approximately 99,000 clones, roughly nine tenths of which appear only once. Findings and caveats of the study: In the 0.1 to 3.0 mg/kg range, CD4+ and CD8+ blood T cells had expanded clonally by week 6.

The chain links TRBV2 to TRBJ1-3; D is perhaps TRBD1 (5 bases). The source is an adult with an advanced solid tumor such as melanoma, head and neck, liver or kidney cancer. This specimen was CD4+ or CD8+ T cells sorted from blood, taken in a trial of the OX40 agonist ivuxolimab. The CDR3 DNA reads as TGTGCCAGCACCCGGGGGTGGACCAGAAACACCATATATTTT. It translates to CASTRGWTRNTIYF.